This T cell receptor (beta chain) emerged from a study of identical twins' blood T cells. CDR1 MNHEY and CDR2 SVGEGT come from the germline V gene. J was trimmed by 3 bases and V by 6 bases; bases with no gene match: 4. There are 13 residues in the CDR3. MiXCR, applied by TCRdb to the 5' RACE reads, yields one record per CDR3 protein. The table lists a few hundred thousand distinct CDR3 sequences, 25% to 35% of them singletons. This TCR was recovered from a woman aged 18-49 years in good health. This chain uses TRBV6-2 or TRBV6-3 with TRBJ2-7; 8 bases map to TRBD2. The sequencing input was PBMCs. CDR3 in amino acids: CASRLAEYYEQYF. CDR3 in DNA: TGTGCCAGCAGACTAGCGGAATACTACGAGCAGTACTTC.